This T cell receptor (beta chain) stems from a study of cytomegalovirus exposure and HLA in healthy donors. Study observations and caveats: CMV serostatus was the sole immune exposure information available.

Remarks on this clone: What it binds is unknown.

From germline, CDR1 is SGHVS and CDR2 FNYEAQ. V gave up 5 bases and J gave up 1 base, with 10 bases separating them. The CDR3 spans 14 residues. In the PCR, 60 Vbeta and 13 Jbeta primers were used. Data came from immunoSEQ multiplex PCR; TCRdb stores just in-frame clones and leaves some out. The listing records around 100,000 clones. This receptor was obtained from a man in his forties in good health and CMV-seropositive. This chain connects TRBV7-6 to TRBJ2-3, with D perhaps TRBD2 (5 bases). The sequenced sample consisted of PBMCs. This CDR3 reads CASSQDGGTDTQYF. CDR3 in DNA: TGTGCCAGCAGCCAGGACGGGGGCACAGATACGCAGTATTTT.